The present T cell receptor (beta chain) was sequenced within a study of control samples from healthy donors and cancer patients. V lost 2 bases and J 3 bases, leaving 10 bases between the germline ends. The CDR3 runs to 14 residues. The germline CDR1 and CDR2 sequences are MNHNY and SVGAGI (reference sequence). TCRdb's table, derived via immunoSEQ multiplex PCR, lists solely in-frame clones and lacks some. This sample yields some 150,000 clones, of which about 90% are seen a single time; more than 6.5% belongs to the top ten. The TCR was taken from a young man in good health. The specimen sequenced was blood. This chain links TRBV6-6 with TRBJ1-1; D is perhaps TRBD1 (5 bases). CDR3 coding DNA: TGTGCCAGCAGTTACAAGGGAGGGGACACTGAAGCTTTCTTT. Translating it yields CASSYKGGDTEAFF.